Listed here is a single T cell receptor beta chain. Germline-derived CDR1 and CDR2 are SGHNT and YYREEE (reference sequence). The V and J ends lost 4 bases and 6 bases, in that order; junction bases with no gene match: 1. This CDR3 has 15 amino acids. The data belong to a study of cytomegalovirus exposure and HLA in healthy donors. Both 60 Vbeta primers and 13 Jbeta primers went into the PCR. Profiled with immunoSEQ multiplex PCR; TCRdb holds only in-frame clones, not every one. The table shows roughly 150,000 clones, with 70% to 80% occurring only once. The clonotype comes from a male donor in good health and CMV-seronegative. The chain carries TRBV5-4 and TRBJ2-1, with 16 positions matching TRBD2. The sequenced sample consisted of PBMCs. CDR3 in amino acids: CASSGTSGRVNEQFF. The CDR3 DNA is TGTGCCAGCAGCGGGACTAGCGGGAGGGTCAATGAGCAGTTCTTC.